Listed below are T cell receptor beta chains from one sample, sequenced in a study of PD-1 blockade in classical Hodgkin lymphoma. Assay used: immunoSEQ multiplex PCR; TCRdb lists only in-frame clones, some missing. The sample consists of 90,000 to 110,000 clones, about nine tenths of them appearing once. The sequencing used peripheral blood mononuclear cells (PBMCs), collected before the fourth cycle of nivolumab. Receptor source: a human donor with classical Hodgkin lymphoma. Each CDR3 is given with its conserved first and last residue. The D gene is left open where the match is weak. Not every row has a clone size; where given, it reads once, few, many or a size class.

clone size: NA; J gene: TRBJ2-7; V gene: TRBV13; D gene: TRBD1; CDR3 protein: CASSRDSGYEQYF; CDR3 DNA: TGTGCCAGCAGCAGGGACAGTGGCTACGAGCAGTACTTC
clone size: once; J gene: TRBJ2-7; V gene: TRBV6-1; D gene: TRBD1; CDR3 protein: CASSFDRGAYEQYF; CDR3 DNA: TGTGCCAGCAGTTTCGACAGGGGGGCCTACGAGCAGTACTTC
clone size: NA; J gene: TRBJ1-1; V gene: TRBV5-1; D gene: NA; CDR3 protein: CASSFQLNTEAFF; CDR3 DNA: TGCGCCAGCAGCTTTCAGCTGAACACTGAAGCTTTCTTT
clone size: NA; J gene: TRBJ2-1; V gene: TRBV28; D gene: TRBD2; CDR3 protein: CASSVVAGPYNEQFF; CDR3 DNA: TGTGCCAGCAGTGTCGTAGCGGGACCCTACAATGAGCAGTTCTTC
clone size: NA; J gene: TRBJ2-5; V gene: TRBV27; D gene: TRBD2; CDR3 protein: CASSSLGAGARETQYF; CDR3 DNA: TGTGCCAGCAGTTCTCTAGGGGCGGGAGCTCGAGAGACCCAGTACTTC
clone size: NA; J gene: TRBJ1-5; V gene: TRBV27; D gene: TRBD1; CDR3 protein: CASSSGTGVNQPQHF; CDR3 DNA: TGTGCCAGCAGTTCCGGCACAGGGGTCAATCAGCCCCAGCATTTT
clone size: NA; J gene: TRBJ2-3; V gene: TRBV18; D gene: NA; CDR3 protein: CASSPLASVRTDTQYF; CDR3 DNA: TGTGCCAGCTCACCACTCGCTAGCGTTCGCACAGATACGCAGTATTTT
clone size: NA; J gene: TRBJ1-2; V gene: TRBV7-6; D gene: NA; CDR3 protein: CASSPLTGPLLKDGYTF; CDR3 DNA: TGTGCCAGCAGCCCCTTGACAGGTCCTCTGCTAAAGGATGGCTACACCTTC
clone size: NA; J gene: TRBJ1-4; V gene: TRBV11-2; D gene: NA; CDR3 protein: CASSPRARKANEKLFF; CDR3 DNA: TGTGCCAGCAGCCCGAGAGCTCGCAAGGCTAATGAAAAACTGTTTTTT
clone size: NA; J gene: TRBJ2-7; V gene: TRBV5-5; D gene: TRBD1; CDR3 protein: CASSSGTGFYEQYF; CDR3 DNA: TGTGCCAGCAGCTCCGGGACAGGCTTCTACGAGCAGTACTTC
clone size: NA; J gene: TRBJ2-1; V gene: TRBV7-2; D gene: NA; CDR3 protein: CASSLRLDEQFF; CDR3 DNA: TGTGCCAGCAGCTTAAGGTTGGATGAGCAGTTCTTC
clone size: NA; J gene: TRBJ2-5; V gene: TRBV28; D gene: NA; CDR3 protein: CASSYVGTAQETQYF; CDR3 DNA: TGTGCCAGCAGTTACGTCGGTACAGCCCAAGAGACCCAGTACTTC
clone size: NA; J gene: TRBJ1-2; V gene: TRBV28; D gene: NA; CDR3 protein: CASSETDGYGYTF; CDR3 DNA: TGTGCCAGCAGTGAGACTGACGGCTATGGCTACACCTTC
clone size: NA; J gene: TRBJ2-3; V gene: TRBV7-9; D gene: TRBD2; CDR3 protein: CASSLTAGGPTDTQYF; CDR3 DNA: TGTGCCAGCAGCTTAACAGCGGGAGGGCCCACAGATACGCAGTATTTT
clone size: NA; J gene: TRBJ1-1; V gene: TRBV28; D gene: NA; CDR3 protein: CASSSQKAEAFF; CDR3 DNA: TGTGCCAGCAGTTCCCAAAAAGCTGAAGCTTTCTTT
clone size: once; J gene: TRBJ2-1; V gene: TRBV18; D gene: TRBD2; CDR3 protein: CASSPLAGGPYEQFF; CDR3 DNA: TGTGCCAGCTCACCACTAGCGGGAGGGCCGTATGAGCAGTTCTTC
clone size: NA; J gene: TRBJ2-5; V gene: TRBV18; D gene: NA; CDR3 protein: CASSPGGTQYF; CDR3 DNA: TGTGCCAGCTCACCAGGGGGGACCCAGTACTTC
clone size: NA; J gene: TRBJ2-6; V gene: TRBV19; D gene: NA; CDR3 protein: CASSYISSGANVLTF; CDR3 DNA: TGTGCCAGTAGTTACATCAGCTCTGGGGCCAACGTCCTGACTTTC
clone size: NA; J gene: TRBJ2-1; V gene: TRBV18; D gene: NA; CDR3 protein: CASSPRDSRGEQFF; CDR3 DNA: TGTGCCAGCTCACCCAGGGACTCCAGAGGGGAGCAGTTCTTC
clone size: NA; J gene: TRBJ2-7; V gene: TRBV19; D gene: TRBD2; CDR3 protein: CASSAKGSSGSAKQYF; CDR3 DNA: TGTGCCAGTAGTGCCAAGGGGTCTAGCGGGAGCGCGAAGCAGTACTTC
clone size: NA; J gene: TRBJ2-7; V gene: TRBV28; D gene: NA; CDR3 protein: CASSLAGTGYEQYF; CDR3 DNA: TGTGCCAGCAGTTTGGCAGGGACGGGCTACGAGCAGTACTTC
clone size: NA; J gene: TRBJ1-6; V gene: TRBV28; D gene: NA; CDR3 protein: CASSSGQEYSPLHF; CDR3 DNA: TGTGCCAGCAGCTCTGGGCAGGAGTATTCACCCCTCCACTTT
clone size: NA; J gene: TRBJ2-1; V gene: TRBV5-1; D gene: TRBD2; CDR3 protein: CASSLLAGGPNEQFF; CDR3 DNA: TGCGCCAGCAGCTTGCTAGCGGGAGGCCCCAATGAGCAGTTCTTC
clone size: NA; J gene: TRBJ1-2; V gene: TRBV28; D gene: NA; CDR3 protein: CASSFQQDLYGYTF; CDR3 DNA: TGTGCCAGCAGTTTCCAACAGGATCTATATGGCTACACCTTC
clone size: NA; J gene: TRBJ2-7; V gene: TRBV6-5; D gene: TRBD1; CDR3 protein: CASSGTGIMKQYF; CDR3 DNA: TGTGCCAGCAGTGGGACAGGTATAATGAAGCAGTACTTC
clone size: NA; J gene: TRBJ2-7; V gene: TRBV7-9; D gene: TRBD1; CDR3 protein: CASSSRGLHEQYF; CDR3 DNA: TGTGCCAGCAGCTCCAGGGGGCTCCACGAGCAGTACTTC
clone size: NA; J gene: TRBJ1-3; V gene: TRBV28; D gene: TRBD1; CDR3 protein: CASSHSGGTIYF; CDR3 DNA: TGTGCCAGCAGTCATTCAGGGGGTACCATATATTTT
clone size: NA; J gene: TRBJ1-1; V gene: TRBV5-1; D gene: NA; CDR3 protein: CASSLTGRFSEAFF; CDR3 DNA: TGCGCCAGCAGCTTGACAGGGAGATTTTCTGAAGCTTTCTTT
clone size: NA; J gene: TRBJ1-1; V gene: TRBV11-3; D gene: NA; CDR3 protein: CATPKPPGPTEAFF; CDR3 DNA: TGTGCCACACCTAAACCCCCGGGACCCACTGAAGCTTTCTTT
clone size: NA; J gene: TRBJ2-1; V gene: TRBV7-9; D gene: NA; CDR3 protein: CASSLAIPAGKQFF; CDR3 DNA: TGTGCCAGCAGCTTAGCCATTCCCGCGGGTAAGCAGTTCTTC
clone size: NA; J gene: TRBJ1-2; V gene: TRBV18; D gene: NA; CDR3 protein: CASSPARPFSYGYTF; CDR3 DNA: TGTGCCAGCTCACCAGCGAGACCCTTTAGCTATGGCTACACCTTC
clone size: NA; J gene: TRBJ1-2; V gene: TRBV29-1; D gene: TRBD1; CDR3 protein: CSVEDGGQGSFSGLYGYTF; CDR3 DNA: TGCAGCGTTGAAGATGGAGGACAGGGGAGTTTTTCGGGACTCTATGGCTACACCTTC
clone size: NA; J gene: TRBJ1-5; V gene: TRBV5-4; D gene: NA; CDR3 protein: CASSLWGNQPQHF; CDR3 DNA: TGTGCCAGCAGCTTATGGGGCAATCAGCCCCAGCATTTT
clone size: NA; J gene: TRBJ2-1; V gene: TRBV7-8; D gene: TRBD2; CDR3 protein: CASSFRLAGGPEINEQFF; CDR3 DNA: TGTGCCAGCAGCTTTAGACTAGCGGGAGGGCCAGAGATCAATGAGCAGTTCTTC
clone size: NA; J gene: TRBJ2-7; V gene: TRBV27; D gene: NA; CDR3 protein: CASSLGTSWYYEQYF; CDR3 DNA: TGTGCCAGCAGTTTAGGCACTAGCTGGTACTACGAGCAGTACTTC
clone size: NA; J gene: TRBJ2-7; V gene: TRBV10-1; D gene: NA; CDR3 protein: CASSETPYEQYF; CDR3 DNA: TGCGCCAGCAGTGAAACACCCTACGAGCAGTACTTC
clone size: NA; J gene: TRBJ2-5; V gene: TRBV14; D gene: TRBD1; CDR3 protein: CASSRRQGTKETQYF; CDR3 DNA: TGTGCCAGCAGCAGACGACAGGGAACAAAAGAGACCCAGTACTTC
clone size: NA; J gene: TRBJ2-1; V gene: TRBV6-5; D gene: NA; CDR3 protein: CASIGSYNEQFF; CDR3 DNA: TGTGCCAGCATCGGGTCCTACAATGAGCAGTTCTTC
clone size: NA; J gene: TRBJ1-4; V gene: TRBV19; D gene: NA; CDR3 protein: CASSQGGGVAEKLFF; CDR3 DNA: TGTGCCAGTAGCCAAGGAGGAGGGGTAGCCGAAAAACTGTTTTTT
clone size: once; J gene: TRBJ2-1; V gene: TRBV11-1; D gene: TRBD2; CDR3 protein: CASSLGASGRGNNEQFF; CDR3 DNA: TGTGCCAGCAGCTTAGGGGCTAGCGGGAGGGGGAACAATGAGCAGTTCTTC
clone size: NA; J gene: TRBJ2-5; V gene: TRBV5-4; D gene: NA; CDR3 protein: CASSLREKTQYF; CDR3 DNA: TGTGCCAGCAGCTTGCGGGAAAAGACCCAGTACTTC
clone size: NA; J gene: TRBJ2-1; V gene: TRBV6-1; D gene: NA; CDR3 protein: CASRVPRIEQFF; CDR3 DNA: TGTGCCAGCAGGGTTCCTAGGATTGAGCAGTTCTTC
clone size: NA; J gene: TRBJ2-3; V gene: TRBV7-6; D gene: NA; CDR3 protein: CASSPVEGDTQYF; CDR3 DNA: TGTGCCAGCAGCCCGGTTGAGGGAGATACGCAGTATTTT
clone size: NA; J gene: TRBJ1-3; V gene: TRBV5-1; D gene: TRBD1; CDR3 protein: CASSPLMGQGTGNTIYF; CDR3 DNA: TGCGCCAGCAGCCCGCTCATGGGACAGGGAACTGGAAACACCATATATTTT